This TCR beta chain derives from a study of T cells in Graves' hyperthyroidism and ophthalmopathy. There are 14 residues in the CDR3. Trimming took 3 bases from V and 7 from J, leaving 13 bases between them. In this sample, this clonotype turned up many times. RNA transcripts gave rise to amplified TCR beta CDR3 regions. When the TCR CDR3 underwent first-round RT-PCR, the HTBI primer set was used. TCRdb re-analysed the multiplex PCR reads in MiXCR, keeping a single row per CDR3 protein. The sample yields some 510,000 distinct CDR3 sequences, less than 25% seen once. The sequence was obtained from a man younger than 35 with Graves' hyperthyroidism. This chain joins TRBV12-3 or TRBV12-4 and TRBJ1-5; D is unresolved. The sequenced sample was blood. CDR3 sequence: CASSFMVSQQPQHF. In DNA form, the CDR3 reads TGTGCCAGCAGTTTCATGGTGAGTCAACAGCCCCAGCATTTT.